The 19 T cell receptor beta chains below all came from one sample that was sequenced in a study of monozygotic twins with inflammatory bowel disease. For each CDR3 protein, TCRdb gives one entry from its re-call of the 5' RACE reads, without DNA. This sample's table reports more than 300,000 distinct CDR3 sequences. Material: blood. The source of these receptors is a human donor with ulcerative colitis or Crohn's disease, or a healthy co-twin of an affected twin (not recorded which).

V is TRBV12-3 or TRBV12-4 and J is TRBJ1-5; the TCRdb D gene call, TRBD1, has no DNA to confirm it. The CDR3 runs 15 residues. The CDR3 protein is CASTKTGLINQPQHF.

The V call is TRBV30, the J call TRBJ1-5. The CDR3 extends over 13 amino acids. Germline V gives CDR1 GTSNPN, CDR2 SVGIG (reference sequence). The CDR3 spells CAWSVGDGWPQHF.

The genes are TRBV7-8 and TRBJ2-7; without DNA, the TCRdb call of TRBD1 cannot be checked. The CDR3 has 15 residues. Germline-derived CDR1 and CDR2 are SGHVS and FQNEAQ. The CDR3 spells CASSPRTGGWYEQYF. The whole variable domain, filled in from reference TRBV7-8 and TRBJ2-7, reads GAGVSQSPRYKVAKRGQDVALRCDPISGHVSLFWYQQALGQGPEFLTYFQNEAQLDKSGLPSDRFFAERPEGSVSTLKIQRTQQEDSAVYLCASSPRTGGWYEQYFGPGTRLTVT.

This chain connects TRBV6-6 to TRBJ2-1; TCRdb selects TRBD1, and the lack of DNA leaves this call unchecked. Germline CDR1 reads MNHNY; CDR2 reads SVGAGI (reference sequence). The CDR3 contains 13 residues. CDR3 region: CASSWGTGNEQFF.

The rearrangement joins TRBV6-1 to TRBJ2-2; TCRdb's assignment of TRBD1 cannot be checked, as there is no DNA. The germline V gene encodes CDR1 MNHNS and CDR2 SASEGT. CDR3 length equals 15 residues. The chain's CDR3 is CASRWTGKVTGELFF.

V is TRBV12-3 or TRBV12-4 and J is TRBJ2-2; no DNA is available, so the TRBD1 call from TCRdb remains unchecked. The CDR3 consists of 16 residues. The CDR3 sequence: CASSLTGGENTGELFF.

This rearrangement joins TRBV4-1 to TRBJ2-2; without DNA, the TCRdb call of TRBD1 cannot be checked. Germline assignment: CDR1 MGHRA and CDR2 YSYEKL. This CDR3 is built from 14 residues. The CDR3 loop is CASSQGTGTGELIF.

This sequence joins TRBV7-9 and TRBJ2-1; TCRdb's D gene call, TRBD1, goes unchecked for lack of DNA. CDR3 length: 15 amino acids. Germline loops: CDR1 SEHNR, CDR2 FQNEAQ (reference sequence). The chain's CDR3 is CASSLGSGRNNEQFF.

The rearrangement links TRBV15 to TRBJ1-1. Germline loops: CDR1 LNHNV, CDR2 YYDKDF (reference sequence). There are 15 residues in the CDR3. The CDR3 protein is CDTSQTGRHSEGAFF.

The CDR3 sequence: CASSPTPVGGETQYF. This sequence joins TRBV5-1 and TRBJ2-5; TCRdb calls TRBD1, which cannot be checked without DNA. Germline V gene lookup returns CDR1 SGHRS and CDR2 YFSETQ. The CDR3 contains 15 residues.

The rearrangement uses TRBV7-2 and TRBJ1-1. CDR3 size: 11 residues. CDR1 is SGHTA and CDR2 is FQGNSA in the germline V gene. The CDR3: CASTASTEAFF.

This chain uses TRBV21-1 with TRBJ2-7; lacking DNA, the TRBD1 call made by TCRdb goes unchecked. TRBV21-1 is deemed a pseudogene. The CDR3 is 16 amino acids. This chain's CDR3 is CASSYVSGTVAYEQYF.

The J gene is TRBJ2-1, the V gene TRBV6-5; there is no DNA to check the TCRdb D call of TRBD2. The CDR3 has 19 residues. Germline V lookup: CDR1 MNHEY, CDR2 SVGAGI. The CDR3 reads CASSYSTFASGQPGDEQFF.

V usage is TRBV6-5 and J usage is TRBJ2-3. Germline V lookup: CDR1 MNHEY, CDR2 SVGAGI. This CDR3 contains 14 residues. This chain's CDR3 is CASSYDGFTDTQYF.

The rearrangement joins TRBV18 to TRBJ2-1; TCRdb gives TRBD1 as the D gene, but with no DNA this cannot be confirmed. The CDR3 has 14 residues. Germline assignment: CDR1 KGHSH and CDR2 LQKENI. CDR3: CASSWTGWDNEQFF. Full variable domain (outside the CDR3, taken from reference TRBV18 and TRBJ2-1): NAGVMQNPRHLVRRRGQEARLRCSPMKGHSHVYWYRQLPEEGLKFMVYLQKENIIDESGMPKERFSAEFPKEGPSILRIQQVVRGDSAAYFCASSWTGWDNEQFFGPGTRLTVL.

The chain combines TRBV7-3 with TRBJ1-1; as DNA is missing, the TRBD1 call by TCRdb cannot be tested. Germline assignment: CDR1 SGHTA and CDR2 FQGTGA. The CDR3 covers 15 residues. The CDR3 here is CASSPTGGGGTEAFF.

The gene calls are TRBV3-1 and TRBJ1-1; without DNA, the TCRdb call of TRBD1 cannot be checked. In germline, CDR1 is LGHDT, CDR2 YNNKEL (reference sequence). The CDR3 contains 16 residues. The CDR3 region is CASSQLGYGERAEAFF.

The chain recombines TRBV29-1 with TRBJ2-1; TCRdb selects TRBD1, and the lack of DNA leaves this call unchecked. The CDR3 has 15 amino acids. Germline-derived CDR1 and CDR2 are SQVTM and ANQGSEA. The CDR3 sequence is CSVSTDRGAYNEQFF.

The chain recombines TRBV7-2 with TRBJ1-1; the TRBD1 assignment by TCRdb is unverifiable without DNA. Germline-derived CDR1 and CDR2 are SGHTA and FQGNSA. This CDR3 comprises 13 residues. CDR3 region: CASSLESGGEAFF.